These 30 T cell receptor beta chains came from one sample sequenced in a study of patients and donors after allogeneic stem cell transplantation. TCRdb independently ran MiXCR on the RT-PCR reads; one entry per CDR3 protein. The sample lists about 200,000 distinct CDR3 sequences, less than 45% occurring once. The sequenced material came from blood, either unsorted or a sorted T cell fraction (not recorded which). The receptor source for this set is a human donor who was either an allogeneic HSCT recipient or a stem cell or donor lymphocyte infusion donor (not recorded which). It is not recorded whose cells these are; they may come from a transplant donor.

This clonotype was seen only a few times. The CDR3 region is CASSPPARSSSYEQYF. The CDR3 region has the DNA TGTGCCAGCTCACCACCCGCCCGTTCCTCCTCCTACGAGCAGTACTTC. The chain joins TRBV18 to TRBJ2-7, with D uncertain. Germline values: CDR1 KGHSH, CDR2 LQKENI. V was clipped by 0 bases and J by 0 bases, with 12 bases between them. This CDR3 has 16 residues.

This chain connects TRBV4-3 to TRBJ2-1; possibly TRBD2 for D (6 bases). The CDR3 spans 15 residues. Deletions cut 0 bases from V and 8 bases from J, with 14 bases between. Germline V lookup: CDR1 LGHNA, CDR2 YSLEER. CDR3 DNA: TGCGCCAGCAGCCAAGATTTCGGGGACTTTCATGAGCAGTTCTTC. It encodes CASSQDFGDFHEQFF.

This clonotype was found a few times. The V call is TRBV20-1, the J call TRBJ1-1; D uncertain. CDR1 and CDR2 (germline): DFQATT, SNEGSKA (reference sequence). The CDR3 length is 12 residues. The V end was cut by 6 bases, the J end by 8 bases, with 16 bases between. Here the CDR3 DNA reads TGCAGTGCGCCGGGCCCCGGTACAGAAGCTTTCTTT. It yields the protein CSAPGPGTEAFF.

This clonotype was picked up one time. The CDR3 DNA follows: TGTGCCAGCAGCATCCTCCCGGGCCACGAGCAGTTCTTC. It is translated as CASSILPGHEQFF. The chain carries TRBV7-2 and TRBJ2-1; D is uncertain. V shed 5 bases and J shed 10 bases, with 15 bases lying between them. This CDR3 spans 13 amino acids. CDR1 is SGHTA and CDR2 is FQGNSA in the germline V gene.

The V call is TRBV27, the J call TRBJ2-1, with a tentative D call TRBD1 (6 bases). The CDR3 loop spans 15 amino acids. Germline CDR1 is MNHEY and CDR2 is SMNVEV (reference sequence). V dropped 5 bases and J dropped 8 bases, with 19 bases sitting between them. This chain's CDR3 is CASSLTGPPRDEQFF. The CDR3 DNA reads as TGTGCCAGCAGTCTAACAGGGCCCCCAAGGGATGAGCAGTTCTTC.

The rearrangement joins TRBV3-1 to TRBJ2-7; no reliable D call. The CDR3 length is 15 residues. Trimming took off 6 bases at V and 1 base at J, with 16 bases between the two ends. CDR1 and CDR2 (germline): LGHDT, YNNKEL (reference sequence). The CDR3 sequence: CASSLTRPPSYEQYF. The DNA of the CDR3 is TGTGCCAGCAGTCTCACCAGACCGCCATCCTACGAGCAGTACTTC.

In this sample, this clonotype turned up a few times. This rearrangement joins TRBV7-2 to TRBJ1-4; D unresolved. CDR3 length: 16 amino acids. From germline, CDR1 is SGHTA and CDR2 FQGNSA. The ends were cut back, 5 bases at V and 8 bases at J, with 21 bases in the middle. This CDR3 reads CASSQTRFGVHEKLFF. DNA for the CDR3: TGTGCCAGCAGCCAAACGCGTTTCGGTGTACACGAAAAACTGTTTTTT.

The genes are TRBV13 and TRBJ2-7, with 8 bases aligning to TRBD1. The CDR3 totals 15 residues. The V and J ends lost 4 bases and 2 bases, in that order; junction bases with no gene match: 7. Per germline, CDR1 PRHDT and CDR2 FYEKMQ (reference sequence). CDR3 bases: TGTGCCAGCAGCTCCACGGACAGGGTCCCCTACGAGCAGTACTTC. Residues: CASSSTDRVPYEQYF.

The chain has TRBV6-6 and TRBJ1-1; 8 bases match TRBD1. With 0 bases clipped from V and 0 bases from J, the junction kept 6 bases outside the gene matches. The CDR3 has 17 residues. Looked up from germline, CDR1 is MNHNY and CDR2 is SVGAGI (reference sequence). CDR3 sequence: CASSYSKGQGLNTEAFF. CDR3 DNA: TGTGCCAGCAGTTACTCGAAAGGACAGGGATTGAACACTGAAGCTTTCTTT.

This chain connects TRBV7-2 to TRBJ1-3; D uncertain. V dropped 1 base and J dropped 0 bases, with 10 bases sitting between them. Germline V gene sequence: CDR1 SGHTA, CDR2 FQGNSA. CDR3 length: 16 residues. The CDR3 here is CASSLEGAPSGNTIYF. CDR3 DNA sequence: TGTGCCAGCAGCTTAGAAGGAGCTCCCTCTGGAAACACCATATATTTT. Based on the CDR3 plus reference TRBV7-2 and TRBJ1-3, the full variable domain is GAGVSQSPSNKVTEKGKDVELRCDPISGHTALYWYRQSLGQGLEFLIYFQGNSAPDKSGLPSDRFSAERTGGSVSTLTIQRTQQEDSAVYLCASSLEGAPSGNTIYFGEGSWLTVV.

This clonotype has a handful of counts. This chain uses TRBV29-1 with TRBJ2-1; 8 bases match TRBD1. Germline V gene sequence: CDR1 SQVTM, CDR2 ANQGSEA. This CDR3 has 13 residues. The junction had 13 bases not matched to a gene; V was cut back by 6 bases and J by 12 bases. The CDR3 DNA follows: TGCAGCGTCGGGGACAGGTCCCCGCCTGGGCAGTTCTTC. Translating it yields CSVGDRSPPGQFF.

This clonotype was observed a handful of times. V usage is TRBV7-9 and J usage is TRBJ2-3; D gene ambiguous. Germline V gene sequence: CDR1 SEHNR, CDR2 FQNEAQ (reference sequence). The ends were cut back, 8 bases at V and 5 bases at J, with 14 bases in the middle. CDR3 length equals 13 residues. CDR3 in amino acids: CASGPSGLDTQYF. Here the CDR3 DNA reads TGTGCCAGCGGTCCCTCGGGCCTAGATACGCAGTATTTT.

The chain couples TRBV5-1 to TRBJ1-2; weak D call: TRBD1 (6 bases). CDR3 length: 15 amino acids. Per the germline V gene, CDR1 is SGHRS and CDR2 is YFSETQ. V lost 0 bases, J lost 2 bases, and 11 bases lay in between. The DNA for the CDR3 is TGCGCCAGCAGCTTGGATCCAGGGGAGAACTATGGCTACACCTTC. Its protein product is CASSLDPGENYGYTF.

This chain joins TRBV5-4 and TRBJ1-2; 7 bases fit TRBD1. This CDR3 is 15 amino acids long. The germline CDR1 and CDR2 sequences are SGHNT and YYREEE (reference sequence). With 2 bases clipped from V and 0 bases from J, the junction kept 4 bases outside the gene matches. The DNA for the CDR3 is TGTGCCAGCAGCTTAAGACAGGGAGCTAACTATGGCTACACCTTC. Residues: CASSLRQGANYGYTF.

This chain links TRBV5-1 with TRBJ1-1; D remains ambiguous. V lost 1 base and J 6 bases, leaving 10 bases between the germline ends. The germline V gene has CDR1 SGHRS and CDR2 YFSETQ. The CDR3 has 13 residues. DNA for the CDR3: TGCGCCAGCAGCTTGCATAATCGGGCTGAAGCTTTCTTT. Protein sequence: CASSLHNRAEAFF.

This clonotype was observed a handful of times. This chain links TRBV12-3 or TRBV12-4 with TRBJ1-1; D gene ambiguous. The length of the CDR3 is 10 residues. V was shortened by 4 bases and J by 7 bases, with 4 bases between the two germline ends. CDR3 DNA: TGTGCCAGCAGTTCGGATGAAGCTTTCTTT. Amino acids: CASSSDEAFF.

J is TRBJ1-2 and V is TRBV7-8, with D maybe TRBD1 (5 bases). This CDR3 has 13 amino acids. Trimming removed 5 bases from V and 3 bases from J, with 10 bases in between. Germline loops: CDR1 SGHVS, CDR2 FQNEAQ. In nucleotides, the CDR3 is TGTGCCAGCAGCGACAGTTTAGACTATGGCTACACCTTC. Its translation: CASSDSLDYGYTF.

This clonotype was counted only a few times. J is TRBJ1-1 and V is TRBV28; no reliable D call. The CDR3 has 12 amino acids. V lost 7 bases, J lost 7 bases, and 13 bases lay in between. Germline V gene data show CDR1 as MDHEN and CDR2 as SYDVKM. The DNA of the CDR3 is TGTGCCAGCAACCCGAGGGTGCGTGAAGCTTTCTTT. Its translation: CASNPRVREAFF.

This clonotype showed up just a few times. The chain is built from TRBV12-3 or TRBV12-4 and TRBJ1-2; D is perhaps TRBD1 (5 bases). The length of the CDR3 is 11 residues. Trimming took off 10 bases at V and 9 bases at J, with 15 bases between the two ends. For the CDR3, the DNA is TGTGCCATAAATCAGGGAACGAGCTACACCTTC. Amino acids: CAINQGTSYTF.

The V call is TRBV10-3, the J call TRBJ2-7, with a tentative D call TRBD2 (5 bases). Germline V CDR1 and CDR2: ENHRY, SYGVKD. V lost 8 bases and J 3 bases, leaving 17 bases between the germline ends. This CDR3 has 14 residues. The CDR3 DNA follows: TGTGCCATCGGCTCTAGGGAGACGGTCTACGAGCAGTACTTC. Protein product: CAIGSRETVYEQYF.

The chain joins TRBV5-6 to TRBJ2-3; perhaps TRBD2 as D (6 bases). Trimming cost V 1 base and J 4 bases, with 7 bases left between them. This CDR3 has 13 residues. Germline assignment: CDR1 SGHDT and CDR2 YYEEEE. The CDR3 protein is CASSLWEADTQYF. CDR3 DNA sequence: TGTGCCAGCAGCTTGTGGGAGGCAGATACGCAGTATTTT. Drawing the rest from reference TRBV5-6 and TRBJ2-3, the complete variable domain is DAGVTQSPTHLIKTRGQQVTLRCSPKSGHDTVSWYQQALGQGPQFIFQYYEEEERQRGNFPDRFSGHQFPNYSSELNVNALLLGDSALYLCASSLWEADTQYFGPGTRLTVL.

The chain recombines TRBV25-1 with TRBJ2-7; 8 bases map to TRBD2. CDR3 length: 15 residues. V gave up 1 base and J gave up 3 bases; unmatched junction bases: 5. Germline V gene lookup returns CDR1 MGHDK and CDR2 SYGVNS. The chain's CDR3 is CASSESAGGNYEQYF. The CDR3 DNA is TGTGCCAGCAGTGAATCGGCGGGGGGCAACTACGAGCAGTACTTC.

The genes are TRBV9 and TRBJ2-7, with TRBD2 matching over 8 bases. V shed 1 base, J shed 2 bases, and the junction held 5 bases outside the gene matches. Germline CDR1 and CDR2: SGDLS and YYNGEE. This CDR3 has 15 amino acids. The CDR3 reads CASSVTSGGPYEQYF. The DNA for the CDR3 is TGTGCCAGCAGCGTAACTAGCGGAGGACCCTACGAGCAGTACTTC.

The rearrangement joins TRBV13 to TRBJ2-1; possibly TRBD1 for D (6 bases). The ends were cut back, 5 bases at V and 6 bases at J, with 11 bases in the middle. The CDR3 sequence is 13 residues long. CDR1 and CDR2 (germline): PRHDT, FYEKMQ (reference sequence). Written as DNA, the CDR3 is TGTGCCAGCAGCCGAGAACAGGGCAATGAGCAGTTCTTC. As protein: CASSREQGNEQFF.

The chain couples TRBV24-1 to TRBJ2-1; D not resolved. Germline assignment: CDR1 KGHDR and CDR2 SFDVKD. The CDR3 is 15 residues long. The V and J ends lost 1 base and 5 bases respectively, with 11 bases between them. CDR3 bases: TGTGCCACCAGTGATTTAACGGGCCTAAACAATGAGCAGTTCTTC. Encoded protein: CATSDLTGLNNEQFF.

The gene calls are TRBV4-3 and TRBJ1-1, with TRBD1 as a possible D gene (6 bases). Germline CDR1 is LGHNA and CDR2 is YSLEER. The V gene lost 3 bases and the J gene lost 8 bases, with 10 bases spanning the gap. This CDR3 has 12 amino acids. The CDR3 bases are TGCGCCAGCAGCCACAGGGGTAGGGAAGCTTTCTTT. This sequence encodes CASSHRGREAFF.

This chain uses TRBV7-2 with TRBJ2-5; tentative D call: TRBD2 (7 bases). Looked up from germline, CDR1 is SGHTA and CDR2 is FQGNSA. The CDR3 has 15 residues. V dropped 7 bases and J dropped 3 bases, with 18 bases sitting between them. The CDR3 is CASTLVAGAEETQYF. Written as DNA, the CDR3 is TGTGCCAGCACCCTAGTGGCGGGGGCCGAAGAGACCCAGTACTTC.

This clonotype was counted between two and nine times. This chain joins TRBV28 and TRBJ2-3; 8 bases match TRBD1. The V gene's germline CDR1 is MDHEN and CDR2 SYDVKM. V lost 6 bases to trimming and J lost 6 bases; unmatched junction nucleotides: 8. The CDR3 sequence is 14 residues long. CDR3 in DNA: TGTGCCAGCAGCCGGACAGGGAGAAGGGATACGCAGTATTTT. It is translated as CASSRTGRRDTQYF.

This clonotype was seen ten or more times. This rearrangement joins TRBV11-2 to TRBJ1-2; weak D call: TRBD1 (6 bases). CDR1 SGHAT and CDR2 FQNNGV come from the germline V gene. The V gene lost 6 bases and the J gene lost 7 bases, with 21 bases spanning the gap. The CDR3 is 15 residues long. The CDR3 loop reads CASSPIGGQRGGYTF. In nucleotides, the CDR3 is TGTGCCAGCAGTCCCATCGGGGGCCAGCGAGGTGGCTACACCTTC.

The rearrangement joins TRBV4-1 to TRBJ1-6; 7 bases line up with TRBD1. The CDR3 has 14 amino acids. Germline V CDR1 and CDR2: MGHRA, YSYEKL. V gave up 1 base and J gave up 7 bases; unmatched junction bases: 1. CDR3 sequence reads: CASSQGQGNSPLHF. Written as DNA, the CDR3 is TGCGCCAGCAGCCAAGGACAGGGCAATTCACCCCTCCACTTT.